Below, 15 T cell receptor beta chains from the same sample are listed, as sequenced in a study of shared clonotypes between healthy human individuals (dated by TCRdb to about 2020). Library prep was done by the immunoSEQ multiplex PCR assay. The table comes from immuneACCESS by way of TCRdb, which keeps in-frame sequences with V and J called. Part of the clones is missing from these tables; in studies checked, under half for an unresolved V gene and the rest for unknown reasons. The sample table contains 330,000 or so clones; only one count was recorded for around 67% of them. The ten largest make up more than 9% of the sample. The sample taken for sequencing was memory CD4+ T cells sorted from blood. This specimen's cell subset or site label, per the study, means: CD45RA-negative fraction. These receptors were collected from a man aged 25-45 years in good health.

The gene calls are TRBV2 and TRBJ1-5; D gene unclear. V was shortened by 7 bases and J by 4 bases, with 11 bases between the two germline ends. Germline V CDR1 and CDR2: SNHLY, FYNNEI. The CDR3 extends over 13 amino acids. CDR3 loop: CASKTGWNQPQHF. CDR3 sequence (DNA): TGTGCCAGCAAAACGGGTTGGAATCAGCCCCAGCATTTT.

The chain joins TRBV25-1 to TRBJ1-5; possibly TRBD1 for D (5 bases). V was pared by 2 bases and J by 7 bases, with 12 bases between. The germline gives CDR1 MGHDK, CDR2 SYGVNS. This CDR3 has 14 amino acids. The CDR3, as DNA: TGTGCCAGCAGTGAAGGGGGGGGGAGACAGCCCCAGCATTTT. Protein: CASSEGGGRQPQHF.

This clone was recorded at least ten times. This rearrangement joins TRBV4-3 to TRBJ2-1; 7 positions agree with TRBD2. Germline CDR1 and CDR2: LGHNA and YSLEER. The CDR3 contains 16 residues. Losses at the gene ends were 0 bases for V and 7 bases for J; bases not matched to a gene: 9. CDR3 sequence reads: CASSQDGWRGSNEQFF. Here the CDR3 DNA reads TGCGCCAGCAGCCAAGATGGGTGGCGGGGGAGTAATGAGCAGTTCTTC.

This clone was counted between two and nine times. A read error may produce the germline difference seen at one junction end. The chain joins TRBV7-9 to TRBJ2-5, with 11 bases aligning to TRBD2. This CDR3 region has 15 residues. Germline lookup yields CDR1 SEHNR and CDR2 FQNEAQ (reference sequence). CDR3 region: CASSHDSLAGARGDF. In DNA form, the CDR3 reads TGTGCCAGCAGCCACGATTCACTAGCGGGAGCCCGAGGGGACTTC.

The J gene is TRBJ2-4, the V gene TRBV5-4; D is possibly TRBD1 (6 bases). Germline CDR1 SGHNT, CDR2 YYREEE (reference sequence). V was clipped by 1 base and J by 4 bases, with 12 bases between them. This CDR3 spans 15 amino acids. CDR3 DNA sequence: TGTGCCAGCAGCTTGCGGACAGCAAAAAAAAACATTCAGTACTTC. Its translation: CASSLRTAKKNIQYF.

A few counts support this clone. J is TRBJ2-5 and V is TRBV5-1; 11 positions agree with TRBD1. Germline values: CDR1 SGHRS, CDR2 YFSETQ. The CDR3 is 15 residues long. Trimming at V came to 3 bases and at J to 3 bases, leaving 4 bases not matched to a gene. CDR3 amino acids: CASSSRGQGEETQYF. The CDR3 DNA is TGCGCCAGCAGCTCCCGGGGACAGGGGGAAGAGACCCAGTACTTC.

This sequence joins TRBV5-1 and TRBJ2-6; D gene ambiguous. Germline lookup yields CDR1 SGHRS and CDR2 YFSETQ. This CDR3 has 16 amino acids. Trimming took off 3 bases at V and 3 bases at J, with 13 bases between the two ends. This CDR3 reads CASSWTGYGGANVLTF. The CDR3 DNA follows: TGCGCCAGCAGCTGGACCGGGTATGGTGGGGCCAACGTCCTGACTTTC.

This chain joins TRBV4-1 and TRBJ2-1; the D is unclear. CDR1 is MGHRA, CDR2 YSYEKL, per germline. Trimming left V 4 bases short and J 7 bases short, with 11 bases between. The CDR3 has 13 amino acids. The CDR3 here is CASSLFDSNEQFF. CDR3 coding DNA: TGCGCCAGCAGCCTATTCGATTCGAATGAGCAGTTCTTC.

CDR3 region: CASSDQKADTQYF. The CDR3 DNA reads TGTGCCAGCAGTGACCAGAAGGCAGATACGCAGTATTTT. The chain uses TRBV6-4 and TRBJ2-3; no clear D. V was cut by 2 bases and J by 4 bases, with 7 bases left in between. CDR1 is MRHNA, CDR2 SNTAGT, per germline. The CDR3 consists of 13 residues.

The chain carries TRBV7-6 and TRBJ2-5, with D hard to call. Germline V gene lookup returns CDR1 SGHVS and CDR2 FNYEAQ. This CDR3 is built from 17 residues. The V end was cut by 1 base, the J end by 1 base, with 16 bases between. CDR3 amino acids: CASSLVPQTSSQETQYF. The CDR3, as DNA: TGTGCCAGCAGCTTAGTACCCCAAACCAGCTCCCAAGAGACCCAGTACTTC. The complete variable domain, with remaining parts taken from reference TRBV7-6 and TRBJ2-5, reads GAGVSQSPRYKVTKRGQDVALRCDPISGHVSLYWYRQALGQGPEFLTYFNYEAQQDKSGLPNDRFSAERPEGSISTLTIQRTEQRDSAMYRCASSLVPQTSSQETQYFGPGTRLLVL.

CDR3 residues: CASSLGQGDTGELFF. DNA for the CDR3: TGTGCCAGCAGCTTAGGACAGGGGGACACCGGGGAGCTGTTTTTT. The rearrangement joins TRBV7-6 to TRBJ2-2, with TRBD1 matching 9 bases. The germline CDR1 and CDR2 sequences are SGHVS and FNYEAQ. The junction had 0 bases not matched to a gene; V was cut back by 1 base and J by 3 bases. The CDR3 runs 15 residues. The variable domain in full, with the rest retrieved from reference TRBV7-6 and TRBJ2-2, is GAGVSQSPRYKVTKRGQDVALRCDPISGHVSLYWYRQALGQGPEFLTYFNYEAQQDKSGLPNDRFSAERPEGSISTLTIQRTEQRDSAMYRCASSLGQGDTGELFFGEGSRLTVL.

The chain combines TRBV9 with TRBJ2-7; 8 bases are shared with TRBD1. Germline V lookup: CDR1 SGDLS, CDR2 YYNGEE. V dropped 3 bases and J dropped 7; count of bases not matched to a gene: 9. This CDR3 is 14 amino acids long. CDR3 DNA sequence: TGTGCCAGCAGCGCGTGGGCCGACAGGGGTGAGCAGTACTTC. Translation: CASSAWADRGEQYF.

This rearrangement joins TRBV1 to TRBJ1-5; no check of the table's D call, TRBD1, against the DNA was made. TRBV1 is labeled a pseudogene. The CDR3 loop spans 19 amino acids. The CDR3 bases are TGCACCAGCGTTCTCCCCCGGGACAGGTACTCCTATAGCAATCAGCCCCAGCATTTT. Its translation is CTSVLPRDRYSYSNQPQHF.

The chain employs TRBV18 and TRBJ2-1; the match to TRBD1 covers 11 bases. The CDR3 covers 13 residues. V lost 10 bases and J lost 10; bases outside the gene matches: 9. Germline-derived CDR1 and CDR2 are KGHSH and LQKENI. CDR3 protein: CATGTGGNYEQFF. The CDR3 bases are TGTGCCACCGGGACAGGGGGAAATTACGAGCAGTTCTTC.

This clone was recorded many times. The chain has TRBV19 and TRBJ2-2; TRBD1 agrees at 7 bases. The ends lost 5 bases at V and 5 bases at J; junction bases unmatched: 5. CDR1 is LNHDA and CDR2 is SQIVND in the germline V gene (reference sequence). The CDR3 extends over 14 amino acids. CDR3 residues: CASSPNRGTGELFF. Written as DNA, the CDR3 is TGTGCCAGTAGTCCAAACAGGGGAACCGGGGAGCTGTTTTTT.